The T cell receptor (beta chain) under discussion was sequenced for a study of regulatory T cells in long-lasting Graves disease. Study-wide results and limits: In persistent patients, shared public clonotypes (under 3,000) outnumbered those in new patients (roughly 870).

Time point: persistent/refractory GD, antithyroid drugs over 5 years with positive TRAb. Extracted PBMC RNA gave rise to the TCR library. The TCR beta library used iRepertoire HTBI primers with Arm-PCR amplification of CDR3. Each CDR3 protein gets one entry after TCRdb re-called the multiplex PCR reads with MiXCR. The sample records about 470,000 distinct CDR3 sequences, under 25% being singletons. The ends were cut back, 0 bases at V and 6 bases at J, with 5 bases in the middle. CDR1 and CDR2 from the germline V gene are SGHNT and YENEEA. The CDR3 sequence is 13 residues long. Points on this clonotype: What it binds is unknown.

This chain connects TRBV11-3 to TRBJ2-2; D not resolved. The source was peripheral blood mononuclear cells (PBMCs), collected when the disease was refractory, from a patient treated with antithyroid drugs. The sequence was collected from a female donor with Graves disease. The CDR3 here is CASSLDSAGELFF. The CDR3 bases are TGTGCCAGCAGCTTAGATTCAGCCGGGGAGCTGTTTTTT.